A selection of T cell receptor beta chains follows, all from one sample in a study of blood T cells in healthy people across ages. Each CDR3 protein is one row after TCRdb ran MiXCR on the 5' RACE reads. The table includes around 500,000 distinct CDR3 sequences, around a quarter detected once. The data also belong to a second study, concerning T cells of mothers and their children.

What was sequenced was blood. The receptors come from a boy between 2 and 10 years old in good health. The conserved cysteine and the conserved F or W are not part of the CDR3 here. A D gene is named only where the DNA matches it firmly.

CDR3 length,V gene,J gene,D gene,CDR3 protein
10,TRBV7-9,TRBJ1-2,-,ASSPDSYGYT
14,TRBV7-7,TRBJ2-1,TRBD1,ASSPIPGQGANEQF
11,TRBV20-1,TRBJ2-1,-,SARVQGGAEQF
13,TRBV6-5,TRBJ2-7,-,ASSPPGQAFYEQY
13,TRBV6-5,TRBJ1-5,-,ASRAPGAAGQPQH
11,TRBV30,TRBJ1-4,-,AWNTGTREKLF
9,TRBV7-2,TRBJ2-1,-,ASRQGDEQF
13,TRBV25-1,TRBJ1-2,-,ASSEGGWAGYGYT
11,TRBV10-2,TRBJ1-6,-,ASRKDQFSPLH
13,TRBV28,TRBJ2-1,TRBD2,ASGFSGLAINEQF
11,TRBV7-2,TRBJ1-5,TRBD1,ASRRTGGQPQH
16,TRBV12-3/TRBV12-4,TRBJ2-6,-,ASSLMAWSRSGANVLT
14,TRBV7-8,TRBJ1-4,-,ASSLDQLATNEKLF
16,TRBV29-1,TRBJ2-1,-,SVEGARTIQNSYNEQF
12,TRBV20-1,TRBJ2-7,TRBD2,SARALAGGYEQY
11,TRBV27,TRBJ1-1,-,ASSFYRITEAF
12,TRBV20-1,TRBJ2-2,-,SARHSRVPGELF
13,TRBV18,TRBJ1-1,-,ASSRQSRKNTEAF
13,TRBV3-1,-,TRBD2,ASSLAGTSFDEQF
13,TRBV6-1,TRBJ1-4,TRBD1,ASSGSGTGVEKLF
13,TRBV20-1,TRBJ2-1,-,SARDRTGPNNEQF
13,TRBV7-2,TRBJ2-4,TRBD1,ASSPGQGSKNIQY
12,TRBV12-3/TRBV12-4,TRBJ1-1,TRBD1,ASSSRTGNTEAF